These T cell receptor beta chains were read from a single sample in a study of blood T cell repertoires in COVID-19. Profiled with immunoSEQ multiplex PCR; TCRdb holds only in-frame clones, not every one. The sample lists some 330,000 clones, approximately 88% occurring once. The sample taken for sequencing was PBMCs or T cells enriched from blood (not recorded which). These receptors were taken from a man aged 25-40 years who had recovered from COVID-19. Both conserved end residues are part of each CDR3. A D gene is named only where the DNA matches it firmly. Clone size is not always given. Where it is, it says once, few, many or a class for expanded clones.

TRBJ1-1,TRBV30,-,TRBD1,CAWNSLQGGTEAFF,TGTGCCTGGAACTCCTTACAGGGGGGCACTGAAGCTTTCTTT
TRBJ2-3,TRBV5-6,-,-,CASSLGWGADTQYF,TGTGCCAGCAGCTTGGGGTGGGGCGCAGATACGCAGTATTTT
TRBJ2-1,TRBV2,-,-,CASSGSRVFNEQFF,TGTGCCAGCAGTGGCAGCCGGGTATTCAATGAGCAGTTCTTC
TRBJ2-6,TRBV12-3/TRBV12-4,-,-,CASSFRANVLTF,TGTGCCAGCAGTTTTAGGGCCAACGTCCTGACTTTC
TRBJ2-4,TRBV6-5,-,TRBD2,CASSYSLAGGPDIQYF,TGTGCCAGCAGTTACTCCCTAGCGGGGGGGCCGGACATTCAGTACTTC
TRBJ1-1,TRBV30,-,-,CAWSRGFGTEAFF,TGTGCCTGGAGTCGGGGGTTTGGCACTGAAGCTTTCTTT
TRBJ2-2,TRBV2,-,-,CASSGVTGNTGELFF,TGTGCCAGCAGTGGGGTGACAGGGAACACCGGGGAGCTGTTTTTT
TRBJ1-1,TRBV5-4,-,-,CASSLNSVLNTEAFF,TGTGCCAGCAGCTTAAACTCGGTCCTGAACACTGAAGCTTTCTTT
TRBJ2-5,TRBV2,once,-,CASSGVAQETQYF,TGTGCCAGCAGTGGGGTAGCGCAAGAGACCCAGTACTTC
TRBJ2-6,TRBV9,-,-,CASSADITGANVLTF,TGTGCCAGCAGCGCGGACATTACCGGGGCCAACGTCCTGACTTTC
TRBJ1-1,TRBV4-1,-,-,CASSQDPGATEAFF,TGCGCCAGCAGCCAAGATCCGGGAGCCACTGAAGCTTTCTTT
TRBJ2-7,TRBV18,-,TRBD2,CASSRVGASGGKQYF,TGTGCCAGCTCACGAGTGGGGGCTAGCGGGGGGAAGCAGTACTTC
TRBJ1-4,TRBV6-5,few,TRBD1,CASRVGQGIEKLFF,TGTGCCAGCAGAGTAGGACAGGGGATTGAAAAACTGTTTTTT
TRBJ2-3,TRBV18,-,-,CASAFRAGSPDTQYF,TGTGCCAGCGCGTTCAGGGCTGGATCTCCAGATACGCAGTATTTT
TRBJ1-1,TRBV6-5,few,TRBD1,CASRDRAILPEAFF,TGTGCCAGCAGGGACAGGGCCATTCTCCCTGAAGCTTTCTTT
TRBJ1-2,TRBV20-1,-,-,CSASARDGTVTSYYGYTF,TGCAGTGCTAGTGCTCGGGACGGGACTGTTACCAGCTACTATGGCTACACCTTC
TRBJ1-5,TRBV12-3/TRBV12-4,-,-,CASSLMDRQAQHF,TGTGCCAGCAGTTTAATGGACAGACAAGCCCAGCATTTT
TRBJ2-1,TRBV7-9,-,TRBD2,CASSSTSGGDNEQFF,TGTGCCAGCAGTTCAACTAGCGGGGGGGACAATGAGCAGTTCTTC
TRBJ2-7,TRBV6-5,-,TRBD1,CASSYSGTVTYEQYF,TGTGCCAGCAGTTACTCTGGGACAGTCACCTACGAGCAGTACTTC
TRBJ2-7,TRBV4-1,-,-,CASSLASSYEQYF,TGCGCCAGCAGCCTAGCCTCGTCCTACGAGCAGTACTTC
TRBJ1-4,TRBV3-1/TRBV3-2,few,-,CASSQLPRGGAEKLFF,TGTGCCAGCAGCCAGCTCCCGAGGGGGGGCGCGGAAAAACTGTTTTTT
TRBJ1-6,TRBV25-1,-,-,CASSEYVTAEYNSPLHF,TGTGCCAGCAGTGAATATGTCACCGCGGAATATAATTCACCCCTCCACTTT
TRBJ2-5,TRBV27,-,-,CASKLAALRETQYF,TGTGCCAGCAAACTAGCAGCTCTTAGAGAGACCCAGTACTTC
TRBJ1-4,TRBV5-1,-,-,CASSLVSFGDEKLFF,TGCGCCAGCAGCTTGGTATCTTTCGGGGATGAAAAACTGTTTTTT
TRBJ1-5,TRBV3-1/TRBV3-2,-,-,CASSQDLGARSNQPQHF,TGTGCCAGCAGCCAAGATCTAGGGGCCAGGAGCAATCAGCCCCAGCATTTT
TRBJ1-2,TRBV27,-,TRBD1,CASRTGYGYTF,TGTGCCAGTAGGACAGGCTATGGCTACACCTTC
TRBJ2-1,TRBV27,-,TRBD1,CASSLWGQGLAYNEQFF,TGTGCCAGCAGTTTATGGGGACAGGGTCTGGCCTACAATGAGCAGTTCTTC
TRBJ1-2,TRBV5-1,-,-,CASSLAQSYGYTF,TGCGCCAGCAGCTTGGCCCAATCCTATGGCTACACCTTC
TRBJ2-3,TRBV4-1,-,TRBD2,CASSPSRPSGGSDTQYF,TGCGCCAGCAGCCCCTCCAGACCTAGCGGGGGGTCAGATACGCAGTATTTT
TRBJ1-3,TRBV3-1/TRBV3-2,-,-,CASSQEGRWLYF,TGTGCCAGCAGCCAAGAGGGGCGGTGGTTATATTTT
TRBJ1-5,TRBV27,once,-,CASSYGTGNQPQHF,TGTGCCAGCAGTTATGGTACGGGAAATCAGCCCCAGCATTTT
TRBJ1-2,TRBV29-1,-,-,CSADSVGDPYGYTF,TGCAGCGCCGATTCGGTAGGGGATCCCTATGGCTACACCTTC
TRBJ1-6,TRBV19,-,-,CASRADSYNSPLHF,TGTGCCAGTAGGGCAGACTCCTATAATTCACCCCTCCACTTT
TRBJ2-2,TRBV19,-,TRBD1,CASSNPPGQGFNTGELFF,TGTGCCAGTAGTAACCCCCCGGGACAGGGATTTAACACCGGGGAGCTGTTTTTT
TRBJ2-3,TRBV5-4,once,-,CASSSTDTQYF,TGTGCCAGCAGCTCTACGGATACGCAGTATTTT
TRBJ2-7,TRBV13,-,TRBD2,CASSPRSGRDEQYF,TGTGCCAGCAGCCCCCGATCAGGGAGGGACGAGCAGTACTTC
TRBJ2-6,TRBV19,once,-,CASIPGLRSGANVLTF,TGTGCCAGTATACCGGGACTCCGCTCTGGGGCCAACGTCCTGACTTTC
TRBJ2-7,TRBV4-2,-,TRBD1,CASSQEDRAYEQYF,TGTGCCAGCAGCCAAGAAGACAGGGCCTACGAGCAGTACTTC
TRBJ1-2,TRBV18,-,-,CASSPREADGYTF,TGTGCCAGCTCACCAAGGGAGGCGGATGGCTACACCTTC
TRBJ1-1,TRBV27,-,TRBD1,CASSLSVRQGTEAFF,TGTGCCAGCAGTTTATCAGTCCGACAGGGCACTGAAGCTTTCTTT
TRBJ2-7,TRBV7-2,-,-,CASSLVWRAYEQYF,TGTGCCAGCAGCTTAGTGTGGCGGGCCTACGAGCAGTACTTC
TRBJ2-1,TRBV6-4,few,TRBD2,CASSDSAGSYNEQFF,TGTGCCAGCAGTGACTCAGCGGGGTCCTACAATGAGCAGTTCTTC
TRBJ2-3,TRBV12-3/TRBV12-4,-,TRBD2,CASSAGGTDTQYF,TGTGCCAGCAGTGCGGGGGGCACAGATACGCAGTATTTT
TRBJ1-4,TRBV10-1,-,-,CASSELAGSGEKLFF,TGCGCCAGCAGTGAGTTGGCAGGTTCCGGTGAAAAACTGTTTTTT
TRBJ2-1,TRBV21-1,-,-,CASSTGLAVNEQFF,TGTGCCAGCAGCACGGGACTAGCGGTCAATGAGCAGTTCTTC
TRBJ1-5,TRBV7-9,-,-,CASSLGAGWDLNQPQHF,TGTGCCAGCAGCTTAGGAGCAGGATGGGACTTAAATCAGCCCCAGCATTTT
TRBJ1-4,TRBV6-5,-,-,CASSKSTGIEEKLFF,TGTGCCAGCAGTAAATCTACAGGGATCGAGGAAAAACTGTTTTTT
TRBJ1-1,TRBV7-8,-,-,CASSLEWFLGSNTEAFF,TGTGCCAGCAGCTTAGAATGGTTTTTGGGCTCGAACACTGAAGCTTTCTTT
TRBJ1-5,TRBV18,-,-,CASSPQRNSNQPQHF,TGTGCCAGCTCACCACAGAGAAATAGCAATCAGCCCCAGCATTTT
TRBJ1-1,TRBV12-3/TRBV12-4,-,-,CASSSTRGSGAFF,TGTGCCAGCAGTTCAACCCGGGGGTCCGGAGCTTTCTTT
TRBJ2-7,TRBV10-2,-,-,CASRQAYEQYF,TGCGCCAGCAGACAGGCTTACGAGCAGTACTTC
TRBJ2-3,TRBV12-5,-,-,CASGPGAPRDTQYF,TGTGCTAGTGGACCAGGGGCGCCTCGGGATACGCAGTATTTT
TRBJ1-2,TRBV19,-,-,CASMSSLNGYTF,TGTGCCAGTATGAGCTCCCTAAATGGCTACACCTTC
TRBJ1-3,TRBV4-2,-,-,CASSLDSYSGNTIYF,TGTGCCAGCAGCCTGGACAGTTACTCTGGAAACACCATATATTTT
TRBJ1-1,TRBV19,-,-,CASSTRGVTEAFF,TGTGCCAGTAGCACCAGGGGTGTGACTGAAGCTTTCTTT
TRBJ2-5,TRBV7-6,-,TRBD2,CASSFSGGLSTQYF,TGTGCCAGCAGCTTTAGCGGGGGGTTGAGCACCCAGTACTTC
TRBJ1-4,TRBV5-1,few,-,CASRQGIGQTNEKLFF,TGCGCCAGCAGGCAGGGAATCGGCCAAACTAATGAAAAACTGTTTTTT